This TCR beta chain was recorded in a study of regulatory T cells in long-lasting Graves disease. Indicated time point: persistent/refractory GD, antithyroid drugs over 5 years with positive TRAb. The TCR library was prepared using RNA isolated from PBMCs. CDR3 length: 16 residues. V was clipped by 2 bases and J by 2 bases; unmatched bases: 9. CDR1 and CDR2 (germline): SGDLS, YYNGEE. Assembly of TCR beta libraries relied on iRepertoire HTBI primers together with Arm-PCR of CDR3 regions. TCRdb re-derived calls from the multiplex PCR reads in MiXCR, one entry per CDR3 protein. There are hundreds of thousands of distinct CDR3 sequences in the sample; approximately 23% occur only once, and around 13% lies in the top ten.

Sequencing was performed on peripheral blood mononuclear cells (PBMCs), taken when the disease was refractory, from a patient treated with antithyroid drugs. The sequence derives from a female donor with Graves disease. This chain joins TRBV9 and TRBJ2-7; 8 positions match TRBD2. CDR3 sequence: CASSVSGTSGTYEQYF. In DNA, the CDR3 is TGTGCCAGCAGCGTGTCGGGAACTAGCGGCACCTACGAGCAGTACTTC.